This is a list of T cell receptor beta chains from one sample in a study of cytomegalovirus exposure and HLA in healthy donors. Using immunoSEQ multiplex PCR, the repertoire was profiled, and TCRdb retains in-frame clones only, with some absent. The sample has about 250,000 clones; 87% are singletons. Sequencing was done on a sample of PBMCs. All receptors derive from a young man in good health and CMV-seropositive. CDR3s include the opening cysteine and the closing phenylalanine or tryptophan. Fields, in order: D gene, J gene, V gene, clone size, CDR3 DNA, CDR3 protein. A D gene is named only where the DNA matches it firmly. A row's size may be missing; if present it is once, few, many or a size class.

D gene: NA
J gene: TRBJ1-1
V gene: TRBV15
clone size: NA
CDR3 DNA: TGTGCCACCACCAGGAAAGGGCAGGGCACTGAAGCTTTCTTT
CDR3 protein: CATTRKGQGTEAFF

D gene: NA
J gene: TRBJ1-4
V gene: TRBV7-9
clone size: NA
CDR3 DNA: TGTGCCAGCAGCCAGGACATTGCAACTAATGAAAAACTGTTTTTT
CDR3 protein: CASSQDIATNEKLFF

D gene: NA
J gene: TRBJ1-2
V gene: TRBV20-1
clone size: few
CDR3 DNA: TGCAGTGCTAGGGGGGACTATGGCTACACCTTC
CDR3 protein: CSARGDYGYTF

D gene: NA
J gene: TRBJ1-1
V gene: TRBV9
clone size: NA
CDR3 DNA: TGTGCCAGCAGCGTGGGACTCGCAAACACTGAAGCTTTCTTT
CDR3 protein: CASSVGLANTEAFF

D gene: NA
J gene: TRBJ2-7
V gene: TRBV11-2
clone size: NA
CDR3 DNA: TGTGCCAGCAGCCTCGGGACGGTTACCTACGAGCAGTACTTC
CDR3 protein: CASSLGTVTYEQYF

D gene: NA
J gene: TRBJ2-1
V gene: TRBV28
clone size: once
CDR3 DNA: TGTGCCAGCAATTCGCAGGGGTGGAATGAGCAGTTCTTC
CDR3 protein: CASNSQGWNEQFF

D gene: NA
J gene: TRBJ2-3
V gene: TRBV7-2
clone size: once
CDR3 DNA: TGTGCCAGCAGCTTAGCGCCGGATACGCAGTATTTT
CDR3 protein: CASSLAPDTQYF

D gene: TRBD1
J gene: TRBJ2-2
V gene: TRBV6-5
clone size: NA
CDR3 DNA: TGTGCCAGCAGTCCGGGACAGGGGACCGGGGAGCTGTTTTTT
CDR3 protein: CASSPGQGTGELFF

D gene: TRBD2
J gene: TRBJ2-7
V gene: TRBV27
clone size: NA
CDR3 DNA: TGTGCCAGCGGCAGACTAGCGTCCTACGAGCAGTACTTC
CDR3 protein: CASGRLASYEQYF

D gene: NA
J gene: TRBJ1-1
V gene: TRBV7-9
clone size: NA
CDR3 DNA: TGTGCCAGCAGCTTAGATAAATCCCACAGGATGAACACTGAAGCTTTCTTT
CDR3 protein: CASSLDKSHRMNTEAFF

D gene: NA
J gene: TRBJ1-2
V gene: TRBV5-6
clone size: NA
CDR3 DNA: TGTGCCAGCAGCCCCGGGGGCGGTGGCTACACCTTC
CDR3 protein: CASSPGGGGYTF

D gene: NA
J gene: TRBJ1-3
V gene: TRBV30
clone size: NA
CDR3 DNA: TGTGCCTGGAGCAACCGGGCTGGAAACACCATATATTTT
CDR3 protein: CAWSNRAGNTIYF

D gene: NA
J gene: TRBJ1-2
V gene: TRBV12-5
clone size: NA
CDR3 DNA: TGTGCTAGTGGTTTGGCGGGGCTAACGGGAGCGTTAACCTTC
CDR3 protein: CASGLAGLTGALTF

D gene: NA
J gene: TRBJ2-7
V gene: TRBV5-6
clone size: NA
CDR3 DNA: TGTGCCAGCAGCGCTCAGGGCCTGATCTACGAGCAGTACTTC
CDR3 protein: CASSAQGLIYEQYF

D gene: NA
J gene: TRBJ1-2
V gene: TRBV29-1
clone size: NA
CDR3 DNA: TGCAGCGTTGGGGCATCCGTCTATGGCTACACCTTC
CDR3 protein: CSVGASVYGYTF

D gene: NA
J gene: TRBJ2-7
V gene: TRBV19
clone size: NA
CDR3 DNA: TGTGCCAGTAGTATAGGGCCCCCGGCGCAGCAGTACTTC
CDR3 protein: CASSIGPPAQQYF

D gene: TRBD2
J gene: TRBJ2-3
V gene: TRBV4-2
clone size: NA
CDR3 DNA: TGTGCCAGCAGCCAAGTGTCTAGCGGGACAGATACGCAGTATTTT
CDR3 protein: CASSQVSSGTDTQYF

D gene: NA
J gene: TRBJ1-3
V gene: TRBV7-8
clone size: NA
CDR3 DNA: TGTGCCAGCAGCTCACAGGGAGCTGGAAACACCATATATTTT
CDR3 protein: CASSSQGAGNTIYF

D gene: NA
J gene: TRBJ1-1
V gene: TRBV19
clone size: NA
CDR3 DNA: TGTGCCAGTAGTATATGGGTGAACACTGAAGCTTTCTTT
CDR3 protein: CASSIWVNTEAFF

D gene: TRBD2
J gene: TRBJ2-1
V gene: TRBV7-6
clone size: NA
CDR3 DNA: TGTGCCAGCAGCTCCGGACTAGCGGGAGTTGGTGAGCAGTTCTTC
CDR3 protein: CASSSGLAGVGEQFF